This T cell receptor (beta chain) was identified in a study of cytomegalovirus exposure and HLA in healthy donors. Background on the study: Genotyping of 430 or so donors showed that over 80% belonged to the Caucasian-associated ancestry cluster. Study findings and constraints: A previous analysis found most TCR beta V segments productive roughly 87% or roughly 30% of the time. Cytomegalovirus status was reportedly diagnosed by the classifier with high specificity and sensitivity.

With 60 Vbeta and 13 Jbeta primers, the PCR was carried out. Study processing details: A later analysis tallied some 84 million unique TCR beta chains, some 10 million of them shared. Produced via immunoSEQ multiplex PCR; TCRdb's table is partial and in-frame only. D and trimming were read from the DNA, whereas the V and J calls and clone size are those reported in that table. The sample includes some 130,000 clones. As regards this clone: What it binds is unknown.

This receptor was obtained from a woman in her sixties or seventies in good health and CMV-seronegative. Sequences were obtained from PBMCs.

The CDR3 sequence: CASSATGGQGIGELFF. The CDR3 region has the DNA TGTGCCAGCAGCGCTACAGGGGGCCAGGGGATCGGGGAGCTGTTTTTT. The V and J genes are TRBV9 and TRBJ2-2; 9 nucleotides agree with TRBD1. This CDR3 region has 16 residues. The germline CDR1 and CDR2 sequences are SGDLS and YYNGEE. Trimming took 3 bases from V and 7 from J; bases not matched to a gene: 10.